Below, 27 T cell receptor beta chains from the same sample are listed, as sequenced in a study of blood T cell repertoires in COVID-19. Sequencing used immunoSEQ multiplex PCR; TCRdb keeps in-frame clones, though not all of them. The repertoire holds some 300,000 clones, with about nine tenths as singletons. The sequenced sample was PBMCs or T cells enriched from blood (not recorded which). These receptors all stem from a woman aged 35 to 49 who had recovered from COVID-19.

J is TRBJ2-5 and V is TRBV19, with D uncertain. CDR1 and CDR2 (germline): LNHDA, SQIVND (reference sequence). V was clipped by 5 bases and J by 5 bases, with 9 bases between them. The CDR3 spans 12 residues. The CDR3 is CASSETGETQYF. As DNA, the CDR3 is TGTGCCAGTAGTGAGACCGGGGAGACCCAGTACTTC.

The CDR3 sequence: CASRGTGVNSNQPQHF. In DNA form, the CDR3 reads TGTGCCAGTAGGGGGACAGGGGTGAATAGCAATCAGCCCCAGCATTTT. J is TRBJ1-5 and V is TRBV19; 10 bases map to TRBD1. V was pared by 6 bases and J by 0 bases, with 5 bases of the junction left unmatched. The CDR3 totals 16 residues. In germline, CDR1 is LNHDA, CDR2 SQIVND (reference sequence).

The CDR3 coding sequence is TGCGCCAGCAGCCAAGATAGGAGGGCGGGTGGGGACACTGAAGCTTTCTTT. Translating gives CASSQDRRAGGDTEAFF. The chain is built from TRBV4-3 and TRBJ1-1; D not certain. Germline V gene lookup returns CDR1 LGHNA and CDR2 YSLEER. Between the trimmed V and J ends, which lost 0 bases and 3 bases, there was a span of 17 bases. This CDR3 has 17 amino acids.

This chain uses TRBV6-5 with TRBJ1-1; D is perhaps TRBD1 (5 bases). The germline V gene encodes CDR1 MNHEY and CDR2 SVGAGI. The V gene lost 2 bases and the J gene lost 6 bases, with 16 bases spanning the gap. The CDR3 runs to 15 residues. CDR3 in DNA: TGTGCCAGCAGTTACGGGGCTGCCCTACGGGCTGAAGCTTTCTTT. This sequence encodes CASSYGAALRAEAFF.

The chain combines TRBV19 with TRBJ1-4; D possibly corresponds to TRBD1 (6 bases). The CDR3 runs to 14 residues. Trimming removed 9 bases at V and 8 bases at J, with 19 bases between. CDR1 is LNHDA and CDR2 is SQIVND in the germline V gene (reference sequence). CDR3 in amino acids: CASGLQGGVEKLFF. CDR3 coding DNA: TGTGCCAGCGGATTACAGGGTGGGGTCGAAAAACTGTTTTTT.

The V and J genes are TRBV15 and TRBJ2-4, with a possible D match to TRBD2 (6 bases). The CDR3 has 14 amino acids. Trimming pared 5 bases from V and 1 base from J, leaving 9 bases between. The germline gives CDR1 LNHNV, CDR2 YYDKDF (reference sequence). The CDR3 DNA reads TGTGCCACCAGCGCCGCGGGGGCCAAAAACATTCAGTACTTC. Translated, it gives CATSAAGAKNIQYF.

CDR3 nucleotide sequence: TGTGCCAGCAGCCAAGGAGGTGTCCAGCCCCAGCATTTT. Translated: CASSQGGVQPQHF. The gene calls are TRBV3-1 (or the pseudogene TRBV3-2) and TRBJ1-5; no clear D. CDR1 and CDR2 from the germline V gene are LGHDT and YNNKEL (reference sequence). V was shortened by 1 base and J by 7 bases, with 8 bases between the two germline ends. This CDR3 is 13 amino acids long.

V is TRBV18 and J is TRBJ2-3; 7 bases are a match to TRBD2. Germline trimming cut 2 bases from V and 1 base from J; bases unmatched to any gene: 6. The germline V gene has CDR1 KGHSH and CDR2 LQKENI. CDR3 length: 16 residues. DNA of the CDR3: TGTGCCAGCTCACCAACTGGTCTAGCGGGCACAGATACGCAGTATTTT. Its protein product is CASSPTGLAGTDTQYF.

V usage is TRBV9 and J usage is TRBJ2-7; D remains unclear. V was trimmed by 0 bases and J by 0 bases, leaving 13 bases between them. The germline V gene has CDR1 SGDLS and CDR2 YYNGEE. CDR3 length: 16 residues. The CDR3 coding sequence is TGTGCCAGCAGCGTAGGGTACGCAGGTTTCTCCTACGAGCAGTACTTC. This translates into CASSVGYAGFSYEQYF.

The V and J genes are TRBV6-2 or TRBV6-3 and TRBJ1-3; D is possibly TRBD1 (6 bases). CDR1 and CDR2 (germline): MNHEY, SVGEGT. The V gene lost 6 bases and the J gene lost 4 bases, with 16 bases spanning the gap. This CDR3 spans 15 amino acids. CDR3 DNA: TGTGCCAGCAGCATTACAGGGACCTCGGGAAACACCATATATTTT. Amino acids: CASSITGTSGNTIYF.

V usage is TRBV7-3 and J usage is TRBJ1-1; TRBD1 agrees at 7 bases. V was pared by 10 bases and J by 1 base, with 6 bases of the junction left unmatched. This CDR3 has 13 amino acids. The germline V gene has CDR1 SGHTA and CDR2 FQGTGA. Written as DNA, the CDR3 is TGTGCCACCTCCGGACAGGAGAACACTGAAGCTTTCTTT. Residues: CATSGQENTEAFF.

This clone has a handful of counts. The chain employs TRBV7-2 and TRBJ2-7; D unclear. V gave up 7 bases and J gave up 7 bases, with 20 bases separating them. The CDR3 has 14 residues. Per the germline V gene, CDR1 is SGHTA and CDR2 is FQGNSA. CDR3 residues: CASMPSPEAREQYF. DNA of the CDR3: TGTGCCAGCATGCCCAGTCCCGAAGCTAGGGAGCAGTACTTC.

J is TRBJ1-2 and V is TRBV7-2, with D unclear. Trimming cost V 1 base and J 8 bases, with 11 bases left between them. The length of the CDR3 is 13 residues. CDR1 is SGHTA and CDR2 is FQGNSA in the germline V gene. CDR3 DNA sequence: TGTGCCAGCAGCTTAGGACAAGACCTCGGCTACACCTTC. Protein: CASSLGQDLGYTF.

The J gene is TRBJ1-1, the V gene TRBV30; possibly TRBD1 for D (5 bases). The CDR3 extends over 14 amino acids. The V end was cut by 3 bases, the J end by 5 bases, with 16 bases between. Germline V gene lookup returns CDR1 GTSNPN and CDR2 SVGIG (reference sequence). This CDR3 reads CAWRGQGIWTEAFF. In nucleotides, the CDR3 is TGTGCCTGGAGGGGGCAGGGTATATGGACTGAAGCTTTCTTT. The whole variable domain, filled in from reference TRBV30 and TRBJ1-1, reads SQTIHQWPATLVQPVGSPLSLECTVEGTSNPNLYWYRQAAGRGLQLLFYSVGIGQISSEVPQNLSASRPQDRQFILSSKKLLLSDSGFYLCAWRGQGIWTEAFFGQGTRLTVV.

Of note for this clone: The junction departs from the called germline gene at one end, perhaps through a read error. The chain has TRBV5-1 and TRBJ2-2; the match to TRBD2 covers 11 bases. CDR1 is SGHRS, CDR2 YFSETQ, per germline. This CDR3 spans 15 amino acids. The CDR3 DNA sequence: TGCGCCAGCGGACCACTAGCGGGGGACACCGGTGAGCTGTTTTTT. Translated, it gives CASGPLAGDTGELFF.

This clone has a single count. The J gene is TRBJ2-2, the V gene TRBV28, with 8 bases fitting TRBD2. The CDR3 is 15 residues long. The V gene's germline CDR1 is MDHEN and CDR2 SYDVKM. The V gene end was trimmed by 6 bases and the J gene end by 2 bases; junction bases not matched to a gene: 5. CDR3 residues: CASRRAGVNTGELFF. CDR3 DNA: TGTGCCAGCAGGCGAGCGGGAGTCAACACCGGGGAGCTGTTTTTT.

This chain links TRBV7-2 with TRBJ1-2; a possible D gene is TRBD1 (6 bases). The CDR3 contains 16 residues. V was clipped by 6 bases and J by 6 bases, with 23 bases between them. In germline, CDR1 is SGHTA, CDR2 FQGNSA. CDR3 region: CASSPTLLQGPDGYTF. The CDR3 DNA is TGTGCCAGCAGTCCCACTCTCCTGCAGGGGCCCGATGGCTACACCTTC.

This rearrangement joins TRBV6-4 to TRBJ1-6, with D maybe TRBD1 (5 bases). The V end was cut by 1 base, the J end by 0 bases, with 25 bases between. This CDR3 comprises 22 residues. The V gene's germline CDR1 is MRHNA and CDR2 SNTAGT. The CDR3 DNA is TGTGCCAGCAGTGACTTGAGTTGCCGGAGTGTACAGGATAGCTCCTATAATTCACCCCTCCACTTT. This codes for CASSDLSCRSVQDSSYNSPLHF.

This clone showed up just once. The chain couples TRBV6-5 to TRBJ1-6; maybe TRBD1 (5 bases). Trimming shortened V by 6 bases and J by 7 bases, and 16 bases separated the two germline ends. The germline V gene has CDR1 MNHEY and CDR2 SVGAGI. There are 15 residues in the CDR3. The CDR3 coding sequence is TGTGCCAGCAGCGGGGGACGTCTGGTGAATTCACCCCTCCACTTT. It yields the protein CASSGGRLVNSPLHF.

This clone was seen once. The CDR3 here is CASSDRGRLGYTF. As DNA, the CDR3 is TGTGCCAGCAGCGACAGGGGGAGGTTGGGCTACACCTTC. The chain links TRBV7-2 to TRBJ1-2; 9 nucleotides line up with TRBD1. CDR3 length: 13 amino acids. V lost 5 bases, J lost 8 bases, and 6 bases stayed unmatched. Germline CDR1 is SGHTA and CDR2 is FQGNSA.

CDR3 protein: CASSVTGALWYGYTF. For the CDR3, the DNA is TGTGCCAGCAGCGTGACAGGTGCCCTTTGGTATGGCTACACCTTC. The chain recombines TRBV7-3 with TRBJ1-2; possible D gene TRBD1, 6 bases. The length of the CDR3 is 15 residues. Trimming removed 5 bases at V and 5 bases at J, with 18 bases between. Germline CDR1 SGHTA, CDR2 FQGTGA.

This clone was recorded many times. This chain joins TRBV3-1 (or the pseudogene TRBV3-2) and TRBJ2-7; 14 nucleotides agree with TRBD2. The V gene end was trimmed by 4 bases and the J gene end by 4 bases; junction bases not matched to a gene: 6. This CDR3 comprises 16 residues. Germline CDR1 reads LGHDT; CDR2 reads YNNKEL (reference sequence). The DNA of the CDR3 is TGTGCCAGCAGCCGAGGGACTAGCGGGAGCGGGTACGAGCAGTACTTC. This encodes CASSRGTSGSGYEQYF.

The chain recombines TRBV5-1 with TRBJ2-6; D uncertain. Trimming cost V 4 bases and J 3 bases, with 5 bases left between them. Germline V gene sequence: CDR1 SGHRS, CDR2 YFSETQ. The CDR3 length is 13 residues. The chain's CDR3 is CASSPGGANVLTF. In DNA form, the CDR3 reads TGCGCCAGCAGCCCCGGTGGGGCCAACGTCCTGACTTTC.

This clone has only one observation. The chain is built from TRBV4-3 and TRBJ2-3; 15 bases align to TRBD2. The length of the CDR3 is 17 residues. Germline trimming cut 4 bases from V and 3 bases from J; bases unmatched to any gene: 5. The V gene's germline CDR1 is LGHNA and CDR2 YSLEER. The DNA of the CDR3 is TGCGCCAGCAGCCCCGGACTAGCGGGAGGGGGGACAGATACGCAGTATTTT. Residues: CASSPGLAGGGTDTQYF.

The chain links TRBV18 to TRBJ2-3; D remains ambiguous. Germline V CDR1 and CDR2: KGHSH, LQKENI. This CDR3 contains 15 residues. The germline V and J ends were trimmed by 8 bases and 5 bases, with 20 bases remaining between them. CDR3: CASTAVSPPGDTQYF. Written as DNA, the CDR3 is TGTGCCAGCACCGCGGTTAGCCCGCCCGGAGATACGCAGTATTTT.

This chain uses TRBV9 with TRBJ1-2; TRBD1 matches 7 bases. CDR3 size: 13 residues. CDR1 is SGDLS, CDR2 YYNGEE, per germline. With V trimmed by 0 bases and J by 6 bases, 2 bases remained unmatched. CDR3 loop: CASSVATGDGYTF. As DNA, the CDR3 is TGTGCCAGCAGCGTAGCCACAGGGGATGGCTACACCTTC.

This chain connects TRBV6-2 or TRBV6-3 to TRBJ2-7; 9 bases map to TRBD1. Trimming at V came to 6 bases and at J to 5 bases, leaving 8 bases not matched to a gene. Looked up from germline, CDR1 is MNHEY and CDR2 is SVGEGT. This CDR3 region has 14 residues. The CDR3 coding sequence is TGTGCCAGCAGCCGGGACAGGGCCTCTAACGAGCAGTACTTC. Residues: CASSRDRASNEQYF.